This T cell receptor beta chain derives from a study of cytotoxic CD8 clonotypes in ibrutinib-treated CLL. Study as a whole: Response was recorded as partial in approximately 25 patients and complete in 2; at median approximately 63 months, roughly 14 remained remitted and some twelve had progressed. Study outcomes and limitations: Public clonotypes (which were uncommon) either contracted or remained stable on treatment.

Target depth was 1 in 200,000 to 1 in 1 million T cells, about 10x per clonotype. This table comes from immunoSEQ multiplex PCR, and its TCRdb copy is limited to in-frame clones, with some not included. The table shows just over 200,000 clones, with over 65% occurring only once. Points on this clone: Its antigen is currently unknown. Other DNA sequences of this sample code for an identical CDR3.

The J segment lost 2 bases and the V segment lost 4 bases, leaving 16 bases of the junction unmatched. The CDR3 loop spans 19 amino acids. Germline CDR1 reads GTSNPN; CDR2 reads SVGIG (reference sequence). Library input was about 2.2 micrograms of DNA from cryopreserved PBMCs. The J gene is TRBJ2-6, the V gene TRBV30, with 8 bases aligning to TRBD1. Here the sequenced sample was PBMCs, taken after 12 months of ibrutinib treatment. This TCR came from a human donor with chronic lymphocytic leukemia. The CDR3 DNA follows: TGTGCCTGGACCTCCGGGACAGGCCCCAGGGGCCCTGGGGCCAACGTCCTGACTTTC. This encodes CAWTSGTGPRGPGANVLTF.